The clone carrying this TCR beta chain came up once. Its antigen is unknown. The whole isolated RNA underwent reverse transcription, so sequencing captured expressed TCRB transcripts. Data came from immunoSEQ multiplex PCR; TCRdb stores just in-frame clones and leaves some out. The repertoire consists of about 660,000 clones, with more than 13% occurring once and the leading ten covering approximately 0.039%. This record comes from a study of beta chain features in type 1 diabetes. Study findings and constraints: Insertion counts at VDJ junctions were lower in type 1 diabetes patients, who also showed more deletions there. Type 1 diabetes patients showed a moderate but significant shortening of TCRB CDR3s in all four CD4+ subsets.

Sequencing was performed on naive CD4+ T cells from blood. The receptor comes from a man between 18 and 29 years old with type 1 diabetes.

The CDR3 DNA sequence: TGTGCCTGGAGCCCTAAGCGGGAAAACACCGGGGAGCTGTTTTTT. Its protein is CAWSPKRENTGELFF. This chain joins TRBV30 and TRBJ2-2, with 7 positions matching TRBD2. Per the germline V gene, CDR1 is GTSNPN and CDR2 is SVGIG (reference sequence). V was clipped by 3 bases and J by 2 bases; unmatched bases: 6. The CDR3 is 15 residues long.